This is a list of T cell receptor beta chains from one sample in a study of T cell responses to AZD1222 COVID-19 vaccine. Clones were sequenced by immunoSEQ multiplex PCR, and TCRdb holds only the in-frame ones, with some missing. Of about 130,000 clones detected, 85% to 95% appear once; the ten largest clones hold 6% to 7.5%. The source material was peripheral blood, sampled 28 days after the second AZD1222 dose. The receptors here all came from an adult who received the AZD1222 COVID-19 vaccine. Both conserved end residues are part of each CDR3. A D gene is named only where the DNA matches it firmly. The size field is filled for only some rows; it gives once, few, many or a size class.

>.|.|TRBV13|TRBJ2-6
TGTGCCAGCAGCTCCTATCAGGGGATGGGGGCCAACGTCCTGACTTTC
CASSSYQGMGANVLTF
>.|.|TRBV27|TRBJ1-5
TGTGCCAGCCCCCCAAGGGGCAGGGGTGAAAGCAATCAGCCCCAGCATTTT
CASPPRGRGESNQPQHF
>.|.|TRBV9|TRBJ1-6
TGTGCCAGCAGCCCCGGGACATTTCTTCTTGGTAATTCACCCCTCCACTTT
CASSPGTFLLGNSPLHF
>.|.|TRBV10-3|TRBJ2-7
TGTGCCATCAGTGATACATACGAGCAGTACTTC
CAISDTYEQYF
>.|.|TRBV30|TRBJ2-1
TGTGCCTGGAGTCCAACCGGAGAGCAGTTCTTC
CAWSPTGEQFF
>.|.|TRBV6-6|TRBJ1-5
TGTGCCAGCAGTCCGGGTTTCAGGACGCAGCCCCAGCATTTT
CASSPGFRTQPQHF
>.|.|TRBV2|TRBJ1-2
TGTGCCAGCAGTGAAGCTTTAAGGGTCAACTATGGCTACACCTTC
CASSEALRVNYGYTF
>.|TRBD2|TRBV19|TRBJ2-1
TGTGCCAGTAGTACTCGGACTAGCGGGCCTTACAATGAGCAGTTCTTC
CASSTRTSGPYNEQFF
>.|TRBD1|TRBV6-5|TRBJ1-5
TGTGCCAGCAGACGGACAGGGGACCTGAATCAGCCCCAGCATTTT
CASRRTGDLNQPQHF
>.|.|TRBV7-9|TRBJ1-6
TGTGCCAGCAGCTTAGCCGCTGGGACTGCCAATTCACCCCTCCACTTT
CASSLAAGTANSPLHF
>.|.|TRBV18|TRBJ1-4
TGTGCCAGCTCACCACAAGAAGATGAAAAACTGTTTTTT
CASSPQEDEKLFF
>.|TRBD1|TRBV5-5|TRBJ2-7
TGTGCCAGCCTGACAGGGGGGTCCTACGAGCAGTACTTC
CASLTGGSYEQYF
>.|TRBD1|TRBV3-1/TRBV3-2|TRBJ1-5
TGTGCCAGTCGAGCAGGGGGGTATAGCAATCAGCCCCAGCATTTT
CASRAGGYSNQPQHF
>.|.|TRBV12-3/TRBV12-4|TRBJ1-5
TGTGCCAGCAGTTCTTCTCAGGGGCAGCCCCAGCATTTT
CASSSSQGQPQHF
>few|.|TRBV30|TRBJ2-3
TGTGCCTGGAGTGTGCCGGGCCCAGATACGCAGTATTTT
CAWSVPGPDTQYF
>.|.|TRBV5-8|TRBJ1-5
TGTGCCAGCAGCTTGTATCGCCAGCCCCAGCATTTT
CASSLYRQPQHF
>.|.|TRBV6-5|TRBJ1-5
TGTGCCAGCAGTTACGCGCACAATCAGCCCCAGCATTTT
CASSYAHNQPQHF
>.|.|TRBV10-3|TRBJ1-2
TGTGCCATCAGTAGGGACTCCATAAAGGATGGCTACACCTTC
CAISRDSIKDGYTF
>.|.|TRBV15|TRBJ1-1
TGTGCCACCAGCAGAGATCCGGCTCTGAACACTGAAGCTTTCTTT
CATSRDPALNTEAFF
>.|.|TRBV7-9|TRBJ1-2
TGTGCCAGCAGCACAACTATGGGGCCTAGTTATGGCTACACCTTC
CASSTTMGPSYGYTF
>.|.|TRBV6-6|TRBJ2-4
TGTGCCAGCAGTTACACTGGGGGAGAAGCCAAAAACATTCAGTACTTC
CASSYTGGEAKNIQYF
>once|.|TRBV6-5|TRBJ1-3
TGTGCCAGCAGTTACAGCGGTGTCAGCTCTGGAAACACCATATATTTT
CASSYSGVSSGNTIYF
>.|.|TRBV7-9|TRBJ2-1
TGTGCCAGCAGCCAGCTAGGGAACCACAATGAGCAGTTCTTC
CASSQLGNHNEQFF
>.|.|TRBV6-2/TRBV6-3|TRBJ1-6
TGTGCCAGCAGTTACGCCGCGACAGCTTCCGATTCACCCCTCCACTTT
CASSYAATASDSPLHF
>.|.|TRBV6-5|TRBJ1-2
TGTGCCAGCAGTTATTCTAGGTGGGGCTATGGCTACACCTTC
CASSYSRWGYGYTF
>.|.|TRBV3-1/TRBV3-2|TRBJ2-7
TGTGCCAGCAGCCAATGGACAACTCCCGAGCAGTACTTC
CASSQWTTPEQYF
>.|.|TRBV6-5|TRBJ1-3
TGTGCCAGCAGTTACTCGATATCTAAAGGAAACACCATATATTTT
CASSYSISKGNTIYF
>.|TRBD1|TRBV19|TRBJ2-5
TGTGCCAGTAGTGCGGCCCCTCAGGGGGACCAGTACTTC
CASSAAPQGDQYF
>once|.|TRBV7-3|TRBJ2-5
TGTGCCAGCAGCTCCCCCAAGTACTTC
CASSSPKYF
>.|TRBD1|TRBV4-1|TRBJ2-2
TGCGCCAGCAGCCAAGTAACATTAGGACAGGCTGAGGGCGGGGAGCTGTTTTTT
CASSQVTLGQAEGGELFF
>.|.|TRBV5-1|TRBJ1-6
TGCGCCAGCAGCTCAGGAGCATTCACAAACCAAGGGGCACCCCTCCACTTT
CASSSGAFTNQGAPLHF
>.|TRBD2|TRBV6-5|TRBJ2-2
TGTGCCAGCAGTTATGGGGGGGACACCGGGGAGCTGTTTTTT
CASSYGGDTGELFF
>.|.|TRBV19|TRBJ1-2
TGTGCCAGTAGAAGTGGGGTGACACAGGGTTACTATGGCTACACCTTC
CASRSGVTQGYYGYTF
>.|TRBD2|TRBV7-3|TRBJ2-3
TGTGCCAGCAGCAGGAGCGGGGGGGTCCGGGATACGCAGTATTTT
CASSRSGGVRDTQYF
>once|.|TRBV6-2/TRBV6-3|TRBJ1-5
TGTGCCAGCAGTTACGGCGGGAGCAATCAGCCCCAGCATTTT
CASSYGGSNQPQHF
>.|.|TRBV19|TRBJ2-3
TGTGCCAGTAGTATAAGACCCGAGGGTTGGGAAGATACGCAGTATTTT
CASSIRPEGWEDTQYF
>.|.|TRBV7-9|TRBJ2-2
TGTGCCAGCATTCTCGGGGAGCTGTTTTTT
CASILGELFF